Each of the 15 T cell receptor beta chains below was sequenced from the same sample in a study of response to subunit inactivated influenza vaccine. TCRdb passed the RT-PCR reads through MiXCR, listing each CDR3 protein once. Here the sample spans around 160,000 distinct CDR3 sequences, roughly 11% being singletons. The sequencing used non-naive T cells sorted from PBMCs, collected more than 35 days after vaccination. The receptors shown here come from a middle-aged man who received an inactivated influenza vaccine.

This clonotype is classed as medium-sized. The chain couples TRBV24-1 to TRBJ2-5; TRBD1 aligns across 7 bases. CDR3 length: 14 amino acids. Germline V lookup: CDR1 KGHDR, CDR2 SFDVKD. V lost 4 bases, J lost 7 bases, and 8 bases stayed unmatched. As DNA, the CDR3 is TGTGCCACCAGTGACGCTACAGGGGATCTGACCCAGTACTTC. Encoded protein: CATSDATGDLTQYF.

V and J are TRBV29-1 and TRBJ2-3; D may be TRBD1 or TRBD2 (6 bases each). The CDR3 is 10 amino acids. Trimming removed 6 bases at V and 9 bases at J, with 10 bases between. The germline gives CDR1 SQVTM, CDR2 ANQGSEA. Here the CDR3 reads CSVRRGTQYF. CDR3 nucleotides: TGCAGCGTCCGGAGGGGGACGCAGTATTTT.

This clonotype has more than one count but fewer than ten. The chain combines TRBV20-1 with TRBJ1-5; 8 bases are a match to TRBD1. Trimming at V came to 0 bases and at J to 6 bases, leaving 10 bases not matched to a gene. This CDR3 region has 16 residues. Germline V gene lookup returns CDR1 DFQATT and CDR2 SNEGSKA (reference sequence). The CDR3: CSARDSVGQGGQPQHF. DNA of the CDR3: TGCAGTGCTAGAGATTCGGTCGGACAGGGAGGTCAGCCCCAGCATTTT.

This clonotype was found a few times. This chain links TRBV5-6 with TRBJ2-7; no clear D gene. This CDR3 spans 12 amino acids. Germline values: CDR1 SGHDT, CDR2 YYEEEE. Trimming took off 2 bases at V and 3 bases at J, with 6 bases between the two ends. The chain's CDR3 is CASSLINYEQYF. CDR3 bases: TGTGCCAGCAGCTTAATTAACTACGAGCAGTACTTC.

The V and J genes are TRBV6-2 or TRBV6-3 and TRBJ1-1; D gene ambiguous. CDR3 length: 12 amino acids. In germline, CDR1 is MNHEY, CDR2 SVGEGT. V was cut by 2 bases and J by 8 bases, with 9 bases left in between. The CDR3 DNA reads as TGTGCCAGCAGTTACGGGAATGCCGAAGCTTTCTTT. This sequence encodes CASSYGNAEAFF.

This clonotype was detected only a few times. The V call is TRBV5-1, the J call TRBJ2-2; TRBD2 aligns across 7 bases. This CDR3 has 14 residues. Trimming removed 0 bases from V and 7 bases from J; junction bases left unmatched: 3. The germline V gene has CDR1 SGHRS and CDR2 YFSETQ. The chain's CDR3 is CASSLASGRGELFF. The DNA for the CDR3 is TGCGCCAGCAGCTTGGCTAGCGGACGCGGGGAGCTGTTTTTT.

The CDR3 region is CASKKLVPDLGQETQYF. The CDR3, as DNA: TGTGCCAGCAAAAAACTAGTCCCGGACCTCGGCCAAGAGACCCAGTACTTC. The chain joins TRBV6-2 or TRBV6-3 to TRBJ2-5, with TRBD2 as a possible D gene (5 bases). This CDR3 is built from 17 residues. Trimming pared 7 bases from V and 1 base from J, leaving 22 bases between. Germline V gene data show CDR1 as MNHEY and CDR2 as SVGEGT.

The rearrangement joins TRBV10-3 to TRBJ1-5; 9 nucleotides match TRBD1. Germline V CDR1 and CDR2: ENHRY, SYGVKD. This CDR3 spans 18 amino acids. J gave up 2 bases and V 0 bases, and 8 bases lay outside the gene matches. The CDR3 nucleotides are TGTGCCATCAGTGAGTCGCTGGACAGGGGTCCTCGCAATCAGCCCCAGCATTTT. Its translation is CAISESLDRGPRNQPQHF.

The chain employs TRBV30 and TRBJ2-7; weak D call: TRBD1 (6 bases). V was shortened by 3 bases and J by 3 bases, with 15 bases between the two germline ends. The CDR3 extends over 14 amino acids. Germline CDR1 and CDR2: GTSNPN and SVGIG (reference sequence). The CDR3 loop reads CAWRGRDKGYEQYF. Written as DNA, the CDR3 is TGTGCCTGGAGAGGCCGGGACAAAGGCTACGAGCAGTACTTC. Together with reference TRBV30 and TRBJ2-7, the CDR3 gives the full variable domain: SQTIHQWPATLVQPVGSPLSLECTVEGTSNPNLYWYRQAAGRGLQLLFYSVGIGQISSEVPQNLSASRPQDRQFILSSKKLLLSDSGFYLCAWRGRDKGYEQYFGPGTRLTVT.

The table lists this clonotype with a few counts. The chain links TRBV20-1 to TRBJ2-1, with D maybe TRBD2 (6 bases). CDR1 is DFQATT and CDR2 is SNEGSKA in the germline V gene (reference sequence). V lost 3 bases, J lost 8 bases, and 17 bases lay in between. The CDR3 covers 14 residues. CDR3 sequence: CSASLNGGSDEQFF. CDR3 in DNA: TGCAGTGCTAGCTTGAACGGAGGGTCGGATGAGCAGTTCTTC.

This clonotype was counted ten times or more. CDR3 loop: CASSEYVWGTGELFF. CDR3 DNA: TGTGCCAGCAGTGAATATGTGTGGGGCACCGGGGAGCTGTTTTTT. The V gene is TRBV25-1, the J gene TRBJ2-2; D uncertain. V was clipped by 0 bases and J by 4 bases, with 9 bases between them. The CDR3 runs 15 residues. Germline V gives CDR1 MGHDK, CDR2 SYGVNS.

This clonotype was detected only a few times. The chain joins TRBV11-2 to TRBJ2-1; TRBD1 matches at 9 bases. Looked up from germline, CDR1 is SGHAT and CDR2 is FQNNGV. The ends lost 2 bases at V and 0 bases at J; junction bases unmatched: 11. The CDR3 totals 19 residues. The CDR3 is CASSLPGTGRPPSYNEQFF. DNA for the CDR3: TGTGCCAGCAGCTTACCCGGGACAGGGAGGCCTCCCTCCTACAATGAGCAGTTCTTC.

This clonotype was picked up a small number of times. This chain uses TRBV29-1 with TRBJ2-3, with D unresolved. Deletions cut 3 bases from V and 5 bases from J, with 6 bases between. CDR1 SQVTM and CDR2 ANQGSEA come from the germline V gene. The length of the CDR3 is 11 residues. The CDR3 loop reads CSVEPGDTQYF. The CDR3 DNA sequence: TGCAGCGTTGAGCCTGGAGATACGCAGTATTTT.

The chain recombines TRBV28 with TRBJ1-5; D gene uncertain. CDR1 is MDHEN, CDR2 SYDVKM, per germline. This CDR3 region has 13 residues. The V and J ends lost 6 bases and 0 bases respectively, with 6 bases between them. As DNA, the CDR3 is TGTGCCAGCAGGATGGGTAGCAATCAGCCCCAGCATTTT. Translated, it gives CASRMGSNQPQHF. Full variable domain (missing parts from reference TRBV28 and TRBJ1-5): DVKVTQSSRYLVKRTGEKVFLECVQDMDHENMFWYRQDPGLGLRLIYFSYDVKMKEKGDIPEGYSVSREKKERFSLILESASTNQTSMYLCASRMGSNQPQHFGDGTRLSIL.

At least ten counts were recorded for this clonotype. J is TRBJ2-2 and V is TRBV6-1; the D gene could be TRBD1 or TRBD2 (5 bases each). The CDR3 sequence is 13 residues long. V lost 6 bases and J lost 1, with 6 bases in between. Germline loops: CDR1 MNHNS, CDR2 SASEGT. This CDR3 is CASRGVNTGELFF. The CDR3, as DNA: TGTGCCAGCAGGGGGGTGAACACCGGGGAGCTGTTTTTT.